The clone carrying this TCR beta chain came up many times. Its antigen remains unidentified. This sample was included in a study of CD8+CD57+ T cells in acquired aplastic anemia. V lost 7 bases and J lost 10, with 14 bases in between. The CDR3 is 13 amino acids. Per germline, CDR1 MNHEY and CDR2 SVGAGI. Study-wide results and caveats: It was found that twenty-nine CD8+ CDR3 sequences were shared between patients and controls. A significant difference in CD8+ Simpson's diversity between patients and controls was not found.

Sequencing was done on patients that had shown CD8+CD57+ cell expansion by flow cytometry. Severe acquired aplastic anemia affected all patients. Profiling that covered TCR beta VDJ and CDR3 relied on genomic DNA as its template. TCRdb re-called the reads with MiXCR, one entry per CDR3 protein. The table has under 200,000 distinct CDR3 sequences, under 55% seen once. This TCR was recovered from a human donor with aplastic anemia. The chain recombines TRBV6-5 with TRBJ1-6; perhaps TRBD1 as D (6 bases). The sample consisted of sorted CD4+, CD8+, or CD8+CD57+ T cells (not recorded which) from PBMCs. The CDR3 DNA reads TGTGCCAGCATGCGGCAGGGGAAGTCACCCCTCCACTTT. Translating gives CASMRQGKSPLHF.